The 13 T cell receptor beta chains reported below all come from one sample, sequenced in a study of identical twins. In TCRdb, the 5' RACE reads were re-called with MiXCR into one record per CDR3 protein. Among 700,000 or so distinct CDR3 sequences, approximately 9% were seen once, and the ten largest hold more than 0.75%. These data were also reused for a study on yellow fever vaccine responses in identical twins.

The sequencing sample was made of PBMCs. These receptors came from a woman aged 18-29 years in good health.

Only one count was recorded for this clonotype. The CDR3 DNA sequence: TGCGCCAGCAGCTTGATAGGGCCTTACGAGCAGTACTTC. As protein: CASSLIGPYEQYF. The chain couples TRBV5-1 to TRBJ2-7; D is unclear. The germline V and J ends were trimmed by 1 base and 4 bases, with 9 bases remaining between them. There are 13 residues in the CDR3. Per the germline V gene, CDR1 is SGHRS and CDR2 is YFSETQ.

At least ten counts were recorded for this clonotype. The chain joins TRBV6-2 or TRBV6-3 to TRBJ2-7; TRBD1 matches at 11 bases. CDR1 and CDR2 from the germline V gene are MNHEY and SVGEGT. The CDR3 has 13 amino acids. The junction had 7 bases not matched to a gene; V was cut back by 9 bases and J by 6 bases. CDR3 nucleotides: TGTGCCAGTGCTTCCGGGACAGGGGGCGAGCAGTACTTC. Its translation: CASASGTGGEQYF.

This clonotype showed up many times. The CDR3 DNA is TGTGCCACCAGCAGAGATACCGGGGAGCTGTTTTTT. Its translation is CATSRDTGELFF. The chain has TRBV15 and TRBJ2-2; D remains ambiguous. CDR3 length: 12 amino acids. Germline V gene lookup returns CDR1 LNHNV and CDR2 YYDKDF (reference sequence). V shed 0 bases and J shed 5 bases, with 1 base lying between them.

V usage is TRBV4-1 and J usage is TRBJ2-5, with TRBD2 matching 8 bases. This CDR3 has 14 amino acids. Germline CDR1 is MGHRA and CDR2 is YSYEKL. Trimming cost V 5 bases and J 2 bases; bases outside gene matches: 4. The CDR3 bases are TGCGCCAGCAGCTCCCGACTAGCGCAAGAGACCCAGTACTTC. As protein: CASSSRLAQETQYF.

The V gene is TRBV20-1, the J gene TRBJ1-5; D not certain. From germline, CDR1 is DFQATT and CDR2 SNEGSKA (reference sequence). The CDR3 contains 14 residues. V dropped 3 bases and J dropped 10 bases, with 19 bases sitting between them. CDR3 DNA sequence: TGCAGTGCTAGTTTACCCGGGGTGGTTGATCCCCAGCATTTT. It is translated as CSASLPGVVDPQHF.

This clonotype was found a few times. This sequence joins TRBV7-2 and TRBJ2-5; the D is unclear. Germline V gives CDR1 SGHTA, CDR2 FQGNSA. The V end was cut by 1 base, the J end by 5 bases, with 11 bases between. The CDR3 is made up of 14 amino acids. The CDR3 sequence is CASSLVDQLETQYF. CDR3 DNA sequence: TGTGCCAGCAGCTTAGTGGATCAGCTGGAGACCCAGTACTTC. Filled out from reference TRBV7-2 and TRBJ2-5, the complete variable domain reads GAGVSQSPSNKVTEKGKDVELRCDPISGHTALYWYRQSLGQGLEFLIYFQGNSAPDKSGLPSDRFSAERTGGSVSTLTIQRTQQEDSAVYLCASSLVDQLETQYFGPGTRLLVL.

This clonotype was seen at least ten times. The chain combines TRBV3-1 with TRBJ2-3; tentative D call: TRBD2 (6 bases). CDR1 and CDR2 (germline): LGHDT, YNNKEL (reference sequence). Trimming took 6 bases from V and 4 from J, leaving 11 bases between them. The CDR3 contains 13 residues. The CDR3, as DNA: TGTGCCAGCAGTTCGGGGGAATCAGATACGCAGTATTTT. This translates into CASSSGESDTQYF.

A few counts support this clonotype. The chain links TRBV5-1 to TRBJ1-4; no firm D call. The length of the CDR3 is 12 residues. Germline assignment: CDR1 SGHRS and CDR2 YFSETQ. V lost 0 bases to trimming and J lost 8 bases, with 5 bases between them. The CDR3 protein is CASSLEYEKLFF. In DNA, the CDR3 is TGCGCCAGCAGCTTGGAATACGAAAAACTGTTTTTT.

A few counts support this clonotype. V is TRBV27 and J is TRBJ1-1, with D uncertain. The CDR3 sequence is 13 residues long. Germline CDR1 is MNHEY and CDR2 is SMNVEV (reference sequence). V lost 5 bases and J lost 1, with 8 bases in between. This chain's CDR3 is CASSIDKNTEAFF. CDR3 coding DNA: TGTGCCAGCAGTATAGACAAGAACACTGAAGCTTTCTTT.

The chain recombines TRBV3-1 with TRBJ2-2; 7 bases match TRBD1. CDR1 LGHDT and CDR2 YNNKEL come from the germline V gene (reference sequence). Trimming at V came to 0 bases and at J to 3 bases, leaving 19 bases not matched to a gene. CDR3 size: 21 residues. The CDR3 DNA follows: TGTGCCAGCAGCCAAGATTATGATAACAGGGGTGGGGTAAATTACACCGGGGAGCTGTTTTTT. As protein: CASSQDYDNRGGVNYTGELFF. Drawing the rest from reference TRBV3-1 and TRBJ2-2, the complete variable domain is DTAVSQTPKYLVTQMGNDKSIKCEQNLGHDTMYWYKQDSKKFLKIMFSYNNKELIINETVPNRFSPKSPDKAHLNLHINSLELGDSAVYFCASSQDYDNRGGVNYTGELFFGEGSRLTVL.

This clonotype was detected a few times. Here the CDR3 reads CASSPTEDRGLYEQYF. The CDR3 coding sequence is TGTGCCAGCAGCCCCACGGAGGACAGGGGGCTCTACGAGCAGTACTTC. The rearrangement links TRBV7-9 to TRBJ2-7; the match to TRBD1 covers 11 bases. Germline assignment: CDR1 SEHNR and CDR2 FQNEAQ (reference sequence). V gave up 5 bases and J gave up 3 bases; unmatched junction bases: 9. The CDR3 extends over 16 amino acids.

This chain connects TRBV3-1 to TRBJ2-1; D is uncertain. Trimming stripped 0 bases from V and 10 bases from J, with 7 bases between. CDR1 LGHDT and CDR2 YNNKEL come from the germline V gene (reference sequence). There are 12 residues in the CDR3. The CDR3 DNA is TGTGCCAGCAGCCAAGATCACCCCGAGCAGTTCTTC. Translation gives CASSQDHPEQFF.

This clonotype was counted between two and nine times. The CDR3 region is CASSNDVYQETQYF. DNA for the CDR3: TGTGCCAGCAGCAATGACGTATATCAAGAGACCCAGTACTTC. The chain couples TRBV7-2 to TRBJ2-5; no firm D call. Germline V gene sequence: CDR1 SGHTA, CDR2 FQGNSA. V was shortened by 5 bases and J by 2 bases, with 12 bases between the two germline ends. The CDR3 has 14 amino acids.